What follows is one T cell receptor (beta chain) and its context. The TCR beta cDNA came from 5'RACE template switching with UMIs. TCRdb re-analyzed the 5' RACE reads; it lists each CDR3 protein once, without DNA. Recorded for this sample: about 390,000 distinct CDR3 sequences. The CDR3 is made up of 16 amino acids. Germline CDR1 reads SGDLS; CDR2 reads YYNGEE. These data come from a study of T cells expressing NK-cell markers. This sequence originates from a woman aged 45 to 65 in good health. The chain combines TRBV9 with TRBJ2-4; TCRdb's D call of TRBD1 is untestable without DNA. The sequencing input was blood T cells: a sorted CD56 or NKG2C T cell subset, CD4+ or CD8+ T cells, or bulk PBMC T cells (not recorded which). The CDR3 reads CASSVGQGSGKNIQYF.